This is a list of T cell receptor beta chains from one sample in a study of blood T cell repertoires in COVID-19. Libraries were prepared by immunoSEQ multiplex PCR; TCRdb keeps only in-frame clonotypes and omits some of them. There are 110,000 to 150,000 clones in the sample; over 75% occur only once, and less than 2% lies in the top ten. The specimen sequenced was peripheral blood. These receptors were obtained from a woman aged 45-65 years with acute or convalescent COVID-19. The CDR3 runs from the conserved cysteine through the conserved F or W. The D gene is left open where the match is weak. Not all rows give a size; the values are once, few, many and, for expanded clones, a class.

NA,TRBJ1-4,NA,TRBV28,TGTGCCAGCAGTTCCTCTCGGGGTGACTGGGAAAAACTGTTTTTT,CASSSSRGDWEKLFF
NA,TRBJ1-1,NA,TRBV19,TGTGCCAGTAGTACAGAAACCGGCACTGAAGCTTTCTTT,CASSTETGTEAFF
NA,TRBJ2-7,NA,TRBV13,TGTGCCAGCAGCTTAGATCAGGGCAACGACGAGCAGTACTTC,CASSLDQGNDEQYF
NA,TRBJ2-2,NA,TRBV7-3,TGTGCCAGCAGCGCTCCGGGACTCAGCGGGGAGCTGTTTTTT,CASSAPGLSGELFF
NA,TRBJ2-2,once,TRBV5-1,TGCGCCAGCAGCTATGGACAGATCAACGCCGGGGAGCTGTTTTTT,CASSYGQINAGELFF
NA,TRBJ2-7,once,TRBV7-6,TGTGCCAGCAGCTTAGAGTTCGCCAGGGAAGACGAGCAGTACTTC,CASSLEFAREDEQYF
NA,TRBJ1-2,NA,TRBV7-3,TGTGCCAGCAGCCCGGACTCAAGAAACTATGGCTACACCTTC,CASSPDSRNYGYTF
NA,TRBJ2-2,NA,TRBV7-7,TGTGCTAGCAGCCCAGGGTATTCGGACACCGGGGAGCTGTTTTTT,CASSPGYSDTGELFF
TRBD1,TRBJ2-7,NA,TRBV19,TGTGCCAGTACCCCGGGACAGGGCTACGAGCAGTACTTC,CASTPGQGYEQYF
NA,TRBJ2-7,few,TRBV2,TGTGCCAGCCTACTTTTAGACGAGCAGTACTTC,CASLLLDEQYF